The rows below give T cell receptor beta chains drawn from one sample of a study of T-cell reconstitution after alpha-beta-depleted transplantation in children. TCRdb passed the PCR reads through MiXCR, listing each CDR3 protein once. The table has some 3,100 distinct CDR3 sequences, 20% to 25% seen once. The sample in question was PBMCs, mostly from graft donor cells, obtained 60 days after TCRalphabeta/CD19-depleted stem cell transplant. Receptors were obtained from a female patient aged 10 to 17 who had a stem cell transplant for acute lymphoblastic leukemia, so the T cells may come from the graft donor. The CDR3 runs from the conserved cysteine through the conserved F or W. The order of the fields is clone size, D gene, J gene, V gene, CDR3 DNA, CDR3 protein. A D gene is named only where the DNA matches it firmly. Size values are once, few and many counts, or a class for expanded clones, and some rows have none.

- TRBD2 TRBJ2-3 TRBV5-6 TGTGCCAGGGGCAAAGGGATAGCTAGCGGGTCCAGCACAGATACGCAGTATTTT CARGKGIASGSSTDTQYF
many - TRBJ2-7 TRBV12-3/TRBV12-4 TGTGCCAGCAGTTGGCCGGGGGGGACAGCATACGAGCAGTACTTC CASSWPGGTAYEQYF
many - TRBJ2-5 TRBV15 TGTGCCACCAGCAGGGGACTCAGGGTTACTCAAGAGACCCAGTACTTC CATSRGLRVTQETQYF
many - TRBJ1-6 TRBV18 TGTGCCAGCTCCCCTTCGAGGGATTCACCCCTCCACTTT CASSPSRDSPLHF
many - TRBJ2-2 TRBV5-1 TGCGCCAGCAGCTTGCATCCCGGGGAGCTGTTTTTT CASSLHPGELFF
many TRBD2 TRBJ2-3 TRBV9 TGTGCCAGCAGCGTAGCTAGCGGCCGCACAGATACGCAGTATTTT CASSVASGRTDTQYF
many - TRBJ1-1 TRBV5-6 TGTGCCAGCAGCTTGGGGGGCGCGGTCACTGAAGCTTTCTTT CASSLGGAVTEAFF
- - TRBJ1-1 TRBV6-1 TGTGCCAGCAGCCGATATCTGAAAGGGATGTGGGGAATGAACACTGAAGCTTTCTTT CASSRYLKGMWGMNTEAFF
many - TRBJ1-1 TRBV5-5 TGTGCCAGCAGCTTGAACACTGAAGCTTTCTTT CASSLNTEAFF
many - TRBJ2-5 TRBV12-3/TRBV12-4 TGTGCCAGCACCCTAAGGGTGGGGGGCGAAGAGACCCAGTACTTC CASTLRVGGEETQYF
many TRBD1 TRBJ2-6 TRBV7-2 TGTGCCAGCAGCAAAGACAGGGGGCCCTACTCTGGGGCCAACGTCCTGACTTTC CASSKDRGPYSGANVLTF
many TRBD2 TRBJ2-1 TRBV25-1 TGTGCCAGCACCCCCCCGACTAGCGTCTACAATGAGCAGTTCTTC CASTPPTSVYNEQFF
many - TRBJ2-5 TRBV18 TGTGCCAGCTCACCAGGGAAAGAGACCCAGTACTTC CASSPGKETQYF
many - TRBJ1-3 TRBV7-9 TGTGCCAGCAGCTTATTGGGAAGGAGGACGGCCGGAGAAGGAAACACCATATATTTT CASSLLGRRTAGEGNTIYF
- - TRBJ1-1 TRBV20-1 TGCTGCTCTAGAGACGCCGTATTGGGCAGGAACACTAAAGCTTTCTTT CCSRDAVLGRNTKAFF
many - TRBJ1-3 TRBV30 TGTGCCTGGAGTGAGCAAGGAAACACCATATATTTT CAWSEQGNTIYF
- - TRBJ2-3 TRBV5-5 TGTGCCAGCAGCTTGGGAGTGGGAGTGAGGACAGATACGCAGTATTTT CASSLGVGVRTDTQYF
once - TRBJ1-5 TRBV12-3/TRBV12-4 TGTGCCAGCAGTATGACAGGAACGGGGGGCAATCAGCCCCAGCATTTT CASSMTGTGGNQPQHF
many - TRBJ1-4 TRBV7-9 TGTGCCAGCAGCTTATTATCACAGGCCGCAACTAATGAAAAACTGTTTTTT CASSLLSQAATNEKLFF
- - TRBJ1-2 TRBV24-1 TGTGCCACCAGTGATTTGCAAATCCTTGTGGACGACCTGGGATATGGCTACACCTTC CATSDLQILVDDLGYGYTF
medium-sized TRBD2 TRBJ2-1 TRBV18 TGTGCCAGCTCACCCCCGGGACTAGCGGGAGGGCAATACAATGAGCAGTTCTTC CASSPPGLAGGQYNEQFF
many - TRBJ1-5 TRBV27 TGTGCCAGCAGTTTATACCCCTACCCCGGGGAATTTGATCAGCCCCAGCATTTT CASSLYPYPGEFDQPQHF
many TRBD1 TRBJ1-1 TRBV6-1 TGTGCCAGCAGTCAACCGAAGGGGGCACCCCGGGCGGACACTGAAGCTTTCTTT CASSQPKGAPRADTEAFF
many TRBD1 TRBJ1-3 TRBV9 TGTGCCAGCAGCGGACGACAGGGGGCGGGAGGAAACACCATATATTTT CASSGRQGAGGNTIYF
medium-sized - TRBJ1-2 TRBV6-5 TGTGCCAGCAGTCCCAACTCCTATGGCTACACCTTC CASSPNSYGYTF
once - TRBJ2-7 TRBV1 TGCACCAGCAGTGAAGACACACGGTTACCCTACGAGCAGTACTTC CTSSEDTRLPYEQYF
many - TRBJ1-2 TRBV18 TGTGCCAGCTCACCAATAGGCAGTTTTCGGTATGGCTACACCTTC CASSPIGSFRYGYTF
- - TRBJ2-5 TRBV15 TGTGCCACCAGCGCTTTGGGGTCCCAAGAGACCCAGTACTTC CATSALGSQETQYF
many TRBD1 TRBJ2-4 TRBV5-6 TGTGCCAGCAGCTTGGCCCGACAGGGGAGGACCAAAAACATTCAGTACTTC CASSLARQGRTKNIQYF
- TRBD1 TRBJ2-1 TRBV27 TGTGCCAGCAGTCCGGCCTCCGACAGGGGGCAAATCTACAATGAGCAGTTCTTC CASSPASDRGQIYNEQFF
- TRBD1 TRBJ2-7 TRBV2 TGTGCCAGCAGGGAAGGACAGGGGCCTGTCCACGAGCAGTACTTC CASREGQGPVHEQYF
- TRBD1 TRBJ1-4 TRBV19 TGTGCCAACTTCGGACAGGGGAGGAACTATAATGAAAAACTGTTTTTT CANFGQGRNYNEKLFF
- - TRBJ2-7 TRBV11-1 TGTGCCAGCAGCTTAGTACAGATATCTTACTACGAGCAGTACTTC CASSLVQISYYEQYF
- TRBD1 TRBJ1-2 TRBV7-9 TGTGCCAGCAGCTTTCGGACAGGGTATGGCTACACCTTC CASSFRTGYGYTF
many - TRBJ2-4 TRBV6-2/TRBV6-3 TGTGCCAGCAGTTATCGACAACTAGCCAAAAACATTCAGTACTTC CASSYRQLAKNIQYF
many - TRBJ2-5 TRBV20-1 TGCAGAAGTCCCCCACAGGACGCCCTGGGGCAAGAGACCCAGTACTTC CRSPPQDALGQETQYF
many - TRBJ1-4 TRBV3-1 TGTGCCAGCAGCCATTCTTACGATGAAAAACTGTTTTTT CASSHSYDEKLFF
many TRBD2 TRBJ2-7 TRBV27 TGTGCCAGCAGTTTATTAGCGGGAGGCGAGCAGTACTTC CASSLLAGGEQYF
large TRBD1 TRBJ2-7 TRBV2 TGTGCCAGCAGAGAAGGACAGGGGTTCGACGAGCAGTACTTC CASREGQGFDEQYF
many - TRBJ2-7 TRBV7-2 TGTGCCAGCAGCTTAGCGCGGGACGAGCAGTACTTC CASSLARDEQYF
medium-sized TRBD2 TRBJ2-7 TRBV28 TGTGCCAGCAGTTGGGGGGGGGAGAGACTACGGGAGGAGCAGTACTTC CASSWGGERLREEQYF
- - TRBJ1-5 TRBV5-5 TGTGCCAGCAGCTTGGAGGGGACGGGACACTCTAGCAATCAGCCCCAGCATTTT CASSLEGTGHSSNQPQHF
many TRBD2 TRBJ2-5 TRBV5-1 TGCGCCAGCAGCACCCCCCCTAGGGCTAGCGGAAGGAGGGAGACCCAGTACTTC CASSTPPRASGRRETQYF
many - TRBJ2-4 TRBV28 TGTGCCAGCAGTTTCGTGGGGGCCGGGAACATTCAGTACTTC CASSFVGAGNIQYF
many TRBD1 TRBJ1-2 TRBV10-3 TGTGCCATCAGACCTACAGGGGGCTATGGCTACACCTTC CAIRPTGGYGYTF
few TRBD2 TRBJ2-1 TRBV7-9 TGTGCCAGCAGCTTAGCGGGAGGGCCCTACAATGAGCAGTTCTTC CASSLAGGPYNEQFF
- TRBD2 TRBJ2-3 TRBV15 TGTGCCACCAGCCCCCTAGCGGGGGACACAGATACGCAGTATTTT CATSPLAGDTDTQYF
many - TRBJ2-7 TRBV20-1 TGCAGTGCTAGAGGATACAGGGGGGGCGAGCAGTACTTC CSARGYRGGEQYF
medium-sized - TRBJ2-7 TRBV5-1 TGCGCCAGCAGCTGGATAGGACCTGGCTACGAGCAGTACTTC CASSWIGPGYEQYF